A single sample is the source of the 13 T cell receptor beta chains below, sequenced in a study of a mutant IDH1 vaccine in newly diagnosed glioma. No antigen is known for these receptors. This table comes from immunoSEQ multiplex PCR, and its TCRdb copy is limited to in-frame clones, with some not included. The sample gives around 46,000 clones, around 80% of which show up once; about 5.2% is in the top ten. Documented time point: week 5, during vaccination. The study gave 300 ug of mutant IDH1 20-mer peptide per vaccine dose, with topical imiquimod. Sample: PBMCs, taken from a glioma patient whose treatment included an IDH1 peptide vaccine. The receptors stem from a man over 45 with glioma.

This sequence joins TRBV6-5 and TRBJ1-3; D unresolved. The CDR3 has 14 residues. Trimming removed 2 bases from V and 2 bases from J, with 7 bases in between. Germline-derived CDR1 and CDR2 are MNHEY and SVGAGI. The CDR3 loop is CASSYEGTGNTIYF. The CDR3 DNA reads TGTGCCAGCAGTTACGAGGGAACTGGAAACACCATATATTTT.

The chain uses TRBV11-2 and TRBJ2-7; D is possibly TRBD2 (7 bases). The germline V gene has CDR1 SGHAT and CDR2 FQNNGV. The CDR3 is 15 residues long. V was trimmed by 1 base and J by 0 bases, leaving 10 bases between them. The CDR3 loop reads CASSLGRGPSYEQYF. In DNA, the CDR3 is TGTGCCAGCAGCTTAGGGCGGGGGCCCTCCTACGAGCAGTACTTC.

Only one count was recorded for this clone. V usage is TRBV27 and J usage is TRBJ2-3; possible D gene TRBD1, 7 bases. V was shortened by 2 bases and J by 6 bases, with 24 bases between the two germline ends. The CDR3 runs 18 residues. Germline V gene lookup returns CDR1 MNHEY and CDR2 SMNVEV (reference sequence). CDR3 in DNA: TGTGCCAGCAGTTTAAATGGGTGGGGCAGGGGGGACTTGGATACGCAGTATTTT. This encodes CASSLNGWGRGDLDTQYF.

Here the CDR3 DNA reads TGCGCCAGCAGCCAAGCCCTGCAGGGGGCGGGGGAGCAGTACTTC. This translates into CASSQALQGAGEQYF. The chain has TRBV4-3 and TRBJ2-7; 8 nucleotides match TRBD1. CDR1 LGHNA and CDR2 YSLEER come from the germline V gene. J lost 7 bases, V lost 1 base, and 9 bases had no gene match. The CDR3 is 15 residues long.

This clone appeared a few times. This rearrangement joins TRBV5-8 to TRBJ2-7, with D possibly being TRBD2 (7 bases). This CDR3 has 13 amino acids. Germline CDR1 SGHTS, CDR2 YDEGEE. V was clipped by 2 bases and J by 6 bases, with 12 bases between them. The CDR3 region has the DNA TGTGCCAGCAGCTTAAAGGGGGAGGGCGAGCAGTACTTC. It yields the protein CASSLKGEGEQYF.

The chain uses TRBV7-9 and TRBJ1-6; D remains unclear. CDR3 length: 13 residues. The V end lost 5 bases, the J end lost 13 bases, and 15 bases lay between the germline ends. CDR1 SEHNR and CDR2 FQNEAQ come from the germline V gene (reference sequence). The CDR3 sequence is CASSPDWGSPLHF. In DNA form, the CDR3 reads TGTGCCAGCAGCCCCGACTGGGGTTCGCCCCTCCACTTT.

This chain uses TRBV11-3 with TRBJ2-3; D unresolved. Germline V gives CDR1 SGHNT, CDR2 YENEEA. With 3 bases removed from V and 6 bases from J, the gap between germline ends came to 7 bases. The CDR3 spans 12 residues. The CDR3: CASSFGSDTQYF. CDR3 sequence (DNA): TGTGCCAGCAGCTTTGGGTCGGATACGCAGTATTTT.

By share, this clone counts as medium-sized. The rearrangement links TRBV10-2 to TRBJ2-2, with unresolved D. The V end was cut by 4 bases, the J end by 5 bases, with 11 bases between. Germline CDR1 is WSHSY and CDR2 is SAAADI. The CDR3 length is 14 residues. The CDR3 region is CASSVNPRTGELFF. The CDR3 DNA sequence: TGCGCCAGCAGTGTGAATCCTAGGACCGGGGAGCTGTTTTTT.

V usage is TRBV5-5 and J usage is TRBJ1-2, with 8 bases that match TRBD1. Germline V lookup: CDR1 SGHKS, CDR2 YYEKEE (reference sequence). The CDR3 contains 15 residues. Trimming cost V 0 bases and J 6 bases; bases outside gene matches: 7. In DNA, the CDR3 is TGTGCCAGCAGCTTGGAAGGACAGGGAAGGAATGGCTACACCTTC. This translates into CASSLEGQGRNGYTF.

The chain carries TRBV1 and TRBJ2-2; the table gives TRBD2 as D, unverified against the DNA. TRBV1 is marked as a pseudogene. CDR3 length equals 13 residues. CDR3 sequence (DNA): TGCACCCAAAAGAGAGGAGGGCCCGGGGAGCTGTTTTTT. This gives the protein CTQKRGGPGELFF.

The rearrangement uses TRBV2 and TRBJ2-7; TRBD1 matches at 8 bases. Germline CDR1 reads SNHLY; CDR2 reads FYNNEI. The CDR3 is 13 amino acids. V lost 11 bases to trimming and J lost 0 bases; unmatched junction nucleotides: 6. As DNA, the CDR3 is TGTGCCGGAACAGGGGGAAACTCCTACGAGCAGTACTTC. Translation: CAGTGGNSYEQYF.

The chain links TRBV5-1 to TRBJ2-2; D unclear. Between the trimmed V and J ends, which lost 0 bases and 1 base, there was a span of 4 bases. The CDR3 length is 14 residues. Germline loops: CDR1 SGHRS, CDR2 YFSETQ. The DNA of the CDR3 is TGCGCCAGCAGCTTGGGGGGGAACACCGGGGAGCTGTTTTTT. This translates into CASSLGGNTGELFF.

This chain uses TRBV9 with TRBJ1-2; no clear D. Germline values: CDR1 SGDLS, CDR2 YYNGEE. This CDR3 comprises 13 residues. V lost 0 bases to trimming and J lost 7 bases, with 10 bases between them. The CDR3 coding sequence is TGTGCCAGCAGCGTAGGAAAAGGGTTTGGCTACACCTTC. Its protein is CASSVGKGFGYTF.